This is a list of T cell receptor beta chains from one sample in a study of blood T cell repertoires in COVID-19. Only in-frame clones appear in the TCRdb table, and some are missing; sequencing was by immunoSEQ multiplex PCR. The data show 45,000 to 75,000 clones, 88% seen once. Material for sequencing was peripheral blood. These receptor sequences come from a man between 60 and 75 years old with acute or convalescent COVID-19. Both conserved end residues are part of each CDR3. The order of the fields is CDR3 protein, CDR3 DNA, V gene, J gene, clone size, D gene. The D gene is left open where the match is weak. Clone size is shown for a subset of rows, as once, few, many or a class of expanded clone.

CDR3 protein: CSASNSGNTGELFF
CDR3 DNA: TGCAGTGCTAGTAATAGCGGGAACACCGGGGAGCTGTTTTTT
V gene: TRBV20-1
J gene: TRBJ2-2
clone size: NA
D gene: NA

CDR3 protein: CASSLLGSGRSETQYF
CDR3 DNA: TGTGCCAGCAGTCTCTTAGGAAGCGGGAGGTCGGAGACCCAGTACTTC
V gene: TRBV27
J gene: TRBJ2-5
clone size: NA
D gene: TRBD2

CDR3 protein: CASSMVLTGVGSNQPQHF
CDR3 DNA: TGTGCCAGTAGTATGGTTTTAACAGGGGTCGGGTCTAATCAGCCCCAGCATTTT
V gene: TRBV19
J gene: TRBJ1-5
clone size: NA
D gene: TRBD1

CDR3 protein: CASSVGQSSGNTIYF
CDR3 DNA: TGTGCCAGCAGCGTTGGACAGAGCTCTGGAAACACCATATATTTT
V gene: TRBV9
J gene: TRBJ1-3
clone size: NA
D gene: NA

CDR3 protein: CASSFRRQAGGQETQYF
CDR3 DNA: TGTGCCAGCAGCTTCAGGCGTCAAGCGGGAGGCCAAGAGACCCAGTACTTC
V gene: TRBV5-4
J gene: TRBJ2-5
clone size: once
D gene: TRBD2

CDR3 protein: CASSLPRGGEVRAVLNGYTF
CDR3 DNA: TGTGCCAGCAGTTTACCGCGGGGGGGCGAAGTGCGGGCGGTCCTTAATGGCTACACCTTC
V gene: TRBV28
J gene: TRBJ1-2
clone size: NA
D gene: NA

CDR3 protein: CASSLGPLEQYF
CDR3 DNA: TGTGCCAGCAGTTTAGGCCCACTCGAGCAGTACTTC
V gene: TRBV12-3/TRBV12-4
J gene: TRBJ2-7
clone size: NA
D gene: NA

CDR3 protein: CASSGVTGGAETQYF
CDR3 DNA: TGTGCCAGCAGTGGAGTCACAGGGGGCGCAGAGACCCAGTACTTC
V gene: TRBV2
J gene: TRBJ2-5
clone size: NA
D gene: TRBD1

CDR3 protein: CASSAPRGPGYTF
CDR3 DNA: TGTGCCAGCAGCGCCCCAAGGGGTCCTGGCTACACCTTC
V gene: TRBV2
J gene: TRBJ1-2
clone size: NA
D gene: NA

CDR3 protein: CASSILAGGYEQFF
CDR3 DNA: TGCGCCAGCAGTATACTAGCGGGAGGCTATGAGCAGTTCTTC
V gene: TRBV10-2
J gene: TRBJ2-1
clone size: NA
D gene: TRBD2

CDR3 protein: CASTADSYQPQHF
CDR3 DNA: TGTGCCAGCACCGCGGACAGTTATCAGCCCCAGCATTTT
V gene: TRBV28
J gene: TRBJ1-5
clone size: NA
D gene: NA

CDR3 protein: CASSIGPYRGNTQYF
CDR3 DNA: TGTGCCAGTAGTATAGGTCCTTACAGGGGAAATACGCAGTATTTT
V gene: TRBV19
J gene: TRBJ2-3
clone size: few
D gene: TRBD1

CDR3 protein: CASSLMGELTDTQYF
CDR3 DNA: TGCGCCAGCAGCTTGATGGGAGAGTTGACAGATACGCAGTATTTT
V gene: TRBV5-1
J gene: TRBJ2-3
clone size: few
D gene: NA

CDR3 protein: CASSPGGVSGNTIYF
CDR3 DNA: TGTGCCAGCAGCCCCGGCGGGGTCTCTGGAAACACCATATATTTT
V gene: TRBV9
J gene: TRBJ1-3
clone size: few
D gene: NA

CDR3 protein: CASSHGAGANVLTF
CDR3 DNA: TGTGCCAGCAGCCACGGGGCTGGGGCCAACGTCCTGACTTTC
V gene: TRBV3-1/TRBV3-2
J gene: TRBJ2-6
clone size: NA
D gene: NA

CDR3 protein: CAIGGRRPDTQYF
CDR3 DNA: TGTGCCATCGGAGGCAGGCGGCCAGATACGCAGTATTTT
V gene: TRBV10-3
J gene: TRBJ2-3
clone size: few
D gene: NA

CDR3 protein: CASSEYGRGAEQYF
CDR3 DNA: TGTGCCAGCAGTGAATACGGCAGGGGAGCCGAGCAGTACTTC
V gene: TRBV2
J gene: TRBJ2-7
clone size: NA
D gene: NA

CDR3 protein: CASSPATGGPWNEQYF
CDR3 DNA: TGTGCCAGCAGCCCGGCTACAGGGGGCCCCTGGAACGAGCAGTACTTC
V gene: TRBV5-4
J gene: TRBJ2-7
clone size: NA
D gene: TRBD1

CDR3 protein: CSVLGTSGNYEQYF
CDR3 DNA: TGCAGCGTCCTCGGGACTAGCGGAAACTACGAGCAGTACTTC
V gene: TRBV29-1
J gene: TRBJ2-7
clone size: medium-sized
D gene: TRBD2

CDR3 protein: CASSPGRARAAGELFF
CDR3 DNA: TGTGCCAGCAGCCCCGGGAGGGCCCGTGCCGCCGGGGAGCTGTTTTTT
V gene: TRBV7-6
J gene: TRBJ2-2
clone size: NA
D gene: TRBD2

CDR3 protein: CASSSPGTSGSWDTQYF
CDR3 DNA: TGTGCCAGCAGTTCTCCCGGGACTAGCGGGAGTTGGGATACGCAGTATTTT
V gene: TRBV28
J gene: TRBJ2-3
clone size: once
D gene: TRBD2

CDR3 protein: CASSPTGRAKNIQYF
CDR3 DNA: TGTGCCAGCAGCCCGACAGGGCGGGCCAAAAACATTCAGTACTTC
V gene: TRBV11-1
J gene: TRBJ2-4
clone size: NA
D gene: TRBD1

CDR3 protein: CAISEPSGGNQPQHF
CDR3 DNA: TGTGCCATCAGTGAGCCATCGGGGGGAAATCAGCCCCAGCATTTT
V gene: TRBV10-3
J gene: TRBJ1-5
clone size: NA
D gene: NA

CDR3 protein: CATSDRAGGISSGANVLTF
CDR3 DNA: TGTGCCACCAGTGATCGAGCGGGAGGGATCTCCTCTGGGGCCAACGTCCTGACTTTC
V gene: TRBV24-1
J gene: TRBJ2-6
clone size: NA
D gene: TRBD2

CDR3 protein: CASSLGGTEGSGKLFF
CDR3 DNA: TGCGCCAGCAGCTTAGGCGGGACAGAAGGGTCTGGAAAACTGTTTTTT
V gene: TRBV5-1
J gene: TRBJ1-4
clone size: few
D gene: TRBD1